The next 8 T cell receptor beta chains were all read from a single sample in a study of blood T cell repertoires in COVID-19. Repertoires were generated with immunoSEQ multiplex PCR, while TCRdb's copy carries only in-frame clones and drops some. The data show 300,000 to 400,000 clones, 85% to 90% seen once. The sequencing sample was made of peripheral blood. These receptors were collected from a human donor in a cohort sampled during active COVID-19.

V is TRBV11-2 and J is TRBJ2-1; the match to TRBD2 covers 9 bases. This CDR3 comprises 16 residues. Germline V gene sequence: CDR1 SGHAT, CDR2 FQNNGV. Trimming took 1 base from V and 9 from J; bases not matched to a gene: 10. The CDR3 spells CASSLGWREGLREQFF. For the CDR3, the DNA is TGTGCCAGCAGCTTAGGCTGGCGGGAGGGCCTGCGTGAGCAGTTCTTC.

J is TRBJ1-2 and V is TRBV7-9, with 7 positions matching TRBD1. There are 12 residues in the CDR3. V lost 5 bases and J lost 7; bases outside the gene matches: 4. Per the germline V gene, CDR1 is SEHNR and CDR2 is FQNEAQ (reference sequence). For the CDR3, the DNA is TGTGCCAGCAGCGACAGGGACCGTGGCTACACCTTC. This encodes CASSDRDRGYTF.

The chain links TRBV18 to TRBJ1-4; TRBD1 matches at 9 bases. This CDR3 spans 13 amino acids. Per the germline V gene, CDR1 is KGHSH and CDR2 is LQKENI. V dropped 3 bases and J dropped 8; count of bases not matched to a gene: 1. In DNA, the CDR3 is TGTGCCAGCTCACCCGGGACAGGGGAAAAACTGTTTTTT. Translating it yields CASSPGTGEKLFF.

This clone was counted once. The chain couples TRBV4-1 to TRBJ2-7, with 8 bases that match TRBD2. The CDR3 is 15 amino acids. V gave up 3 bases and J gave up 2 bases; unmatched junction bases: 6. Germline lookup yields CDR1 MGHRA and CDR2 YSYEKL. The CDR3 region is CASSHGAGGPYEQYF. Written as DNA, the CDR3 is TGCGCCAGCAGCCATGGGGCGGGAGGTCCCTACGAGCAGTACTTC.

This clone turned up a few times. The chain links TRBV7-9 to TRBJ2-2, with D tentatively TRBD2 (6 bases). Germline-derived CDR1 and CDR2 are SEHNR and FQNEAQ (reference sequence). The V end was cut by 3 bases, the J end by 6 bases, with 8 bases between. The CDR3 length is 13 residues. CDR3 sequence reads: CASSFTGAGELFF. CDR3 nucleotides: TGTGCCAGCAGCTTCACGGGAGCCGGGGAGCTGTTTTTT.

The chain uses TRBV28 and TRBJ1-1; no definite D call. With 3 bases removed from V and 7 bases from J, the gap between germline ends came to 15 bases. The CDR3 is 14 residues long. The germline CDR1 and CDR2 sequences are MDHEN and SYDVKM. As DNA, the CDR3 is TGTGCCAGCAGTTTCGGGCCCTCGGCGGGTGAAGCTTTCTTT. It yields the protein CASSFGPSAGEAFF.

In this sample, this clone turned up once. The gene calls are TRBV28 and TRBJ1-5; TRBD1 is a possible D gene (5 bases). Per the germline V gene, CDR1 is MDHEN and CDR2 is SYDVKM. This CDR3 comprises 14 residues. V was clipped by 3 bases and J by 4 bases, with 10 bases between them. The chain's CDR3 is CASSFRQKNQPQHF. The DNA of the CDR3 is TGTGCCAGCAGTTTTCGACAGAAAAATCAGCCCCAGCATTTT. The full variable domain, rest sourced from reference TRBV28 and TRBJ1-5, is DVKVTQSSRYLVKRTGEKVFLECVQDMDHENMFWYRQDPGLGLRLIYFSYDVKMKEKGDIPEGYSVSREKKERFSLILESASTNQTSMYLCASSFRQKNQPQHFGDGTRLSIL.

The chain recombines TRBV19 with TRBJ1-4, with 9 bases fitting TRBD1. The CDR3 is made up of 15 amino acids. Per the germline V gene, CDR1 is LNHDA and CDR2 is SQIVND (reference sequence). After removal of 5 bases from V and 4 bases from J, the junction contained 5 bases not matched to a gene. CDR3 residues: CASSQGTGFNEKLFF. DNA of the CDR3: TGTGCCAGTAGTCAAGGGACAGGGTTTAATGAAAAACTGTTTTTT.